These T cell receptor beta chains were read from a single sample in a study of identical twins. TCRdb recomputed calls from the 5' RACE reads with MiXCR, one row per CDR3 protein. The repertoire consists of approximately 680,000 distinct CDR3 sequences, with around 7.5% occurring once and the leading ten covering roughly 1.6%. The sample was also reused in another study, on yellow fever vaccine responses in identical twins.

Input material: PBMCs. Receptors were obtained from a woman under 30 in good health. CDR3s include the opening cysteine and the closing phenylalanine or tryptophan. Fields, in order: clone size, D gene, V gene, J gene, CDR3 DNA, CDR3 protein. D genes are given only for firm matches. Size is omitted from some rows. Given values are once, few, many or a class for expanded clones.

clone size: -; D gene: -; V gene: TRBV24-1; J gene: TRBJ2-1; CDR3 DNA: TGTGCCACCAGTGGTGGGACACCATCCTACAATGAGCAGTTCTTC; CDR3 protein: CATSGGTPSYNEQFF
clone size: many; D gene: -; V gene: TRBV12-1; J gene: TRBJ2-1; CDR3 DNA: TGTGCCAGCAGCTCCCATAGCGGATACCCCTCCTACAATGAGCAGTTCTTC; CDR3 protein: CASSSHSGYPSYNEQFF
clone size: many; D gene: -; V gene: TRBV5-1; J gene: TRBJ2-7; CDR3 DNA: TGCGCCAGCAGCACCGGACAGGGGAGGGGACTAGCCTCCTCCTACGAGCAGTACTTC; CDR3 protein: CASSTGQGRGLASSYEQYF
clone size: -; D gene: TRBD2; V gene: TRBV6-5; J gene: TRBJ2-2; CDR3 DNA: TGTGCCAGCAGTTATTCCGGGACTAGCGGGAGTCACGGGGAGCTGTTTTTT; CDR3 protein: CASSYSGTSGSHGELFF
clone size: -; D gene: -; V gene: TRBV24-1; J gene: TRBJ2-1; CDR3 DNA: TGTGCCACCAGTGGCGGTCTAGAGTGGCGGGAGCAGTTCTTC; CDR3 protein: CATSGGLEWREQFF
clone size: -; D gene: TRBD1; V gene: TRBV20-1; J gene: TRBJ2-1; CDR3 DNA: TGCAGTGCTCCAAGCCCGGCAGGGGGCTGGTACAATGAGCAGTTCTTC; CDR3 protein: CSAPSPAGGWYNEQFF
clone size: many; D gene: TRBD1; V gene: TRBV12-3/TRBV12-4; J gene: TRBJ1-5; CDR3 DNA: TGTGCCAGCAGGGGAGGACAGGGGGCCCAGCCCCAGCATTTT; CDR3 protein: CASRGGQGAQPQHF
clone size: -; D gene: -; V gene: TRBV14; J gene: TRBJ2-1; CDR3 DNA: TGTGCCAGCAGCTGGCGGTACAATGAGCAGTTCTTC; CDR3 protein: CASSWRYNEQFF
clone size: few; D gene: TRBD1; V gene: TRBV11-1; J gene: TRBJ2-1; CDR3 DNA: TGTGCCAGCAGCTTCCCCGGACAGGTTGGGGGCGTCCTATCCTACAATGAGCAGTTCTTC; CDR3 protein: CASSFPGQVGGVLSYNEQFF
clone size: few; D gene: -; V gene: TRBV7-9; J gene: TRBJ2-5; CDR3 DNA: TGTGCCAGCAGCTTAGCGCTACGGGGCGGTGAGACCCAGTACTTC; CDR3 protein: CASSLALRGGETQYF
clone size: -; D gene: TRBD2; V gene: TRBV6-5; J gene: TRBJ2-2; CDR3 DNA: TGTGCCAGCAGTTCTGGGACTAGCGGGATTCAGGAGCTGTTTTTT; CDR3 protein: CASSSGTSGIQELFF
clone size: many; D gene: TRBD1; V gene: TRBV29-1; J gene: TRBJ2-2; CDR3 DNA: TGCAGCGTCGGGACAGGGAATCCCGGGGAGCTGTTTTTT; CDR3 protein: CSVGTGNPGELFF
clone size: -; D gene: -; V gene: TRBV2; J gene: TRBJ2-1; CDR3 DNA: TGTGCCAGCAGGAGCGACACGGGATTATTTAGTGAGCAGTTCTTC; CDR3 protein: CASRSDTGLFSEQFF
clone size: many; D gene: TRBD2; V gene: TRBV12-3/TRBV12-4; J gene: TRBJ2-2; CDR3 DNA: TGTGCCAGCAGTCTAGCGGGGACGGACACCGGGGAGCTGTTTTTT; CDR3 protein: CASSLAGTDTGELFF
clone size: many; D gene: -; V gene: TRBV25-1; J gene: TRBJ1-2; CDR3 DNA: TGTGCCAGCAGTGAAGACAACTATGGCTACACCTTC; CDR3 protein: CASSEDNYGYTF
clone size: few; D gene: TRBD2; V gene: TRBV25-1; J gene: TRBJ2-1; CDR3 DNA: TGTGCCAGCAGTGTCCTAGCGGGGGTGATGAGCTCCTACAATGAGCAGTTCTTC; CDR3 protein: CASSVLAGVMSSYNEQFF
clone size: -; D gene: TRBD2; V gene: TRBV6-1; J gene: TRBJ2-5; CDR3 DNA: TGTGCCAGCAGTACCTCCGGGACTAGCAAAGAGACCCAGTACTTC; CDR3 protein: CASSTSGTSKETQYF
clone size: few; D gene: -; V gene: TRBV5-1; J gene: TRBJ1-1; CDR3 DNA: TGCGCCAGCAGCTGGATGGATCCAGTGGCCACTGAAGCTTTCTTT; CDR3 protein: CASSWMDPVATEAFF
clone size: few; D gene: TRBD1; V gene: TRBV5-1; J gene: TRBJ1-2; CDR3 DNA: TGCGCCAGCAGCCTGGGACAGAAGTATGGCTACACCTTC; CDR3 protein: CASSLGQKYGYTF
clone size: few; D gene: -; V gene: TRBV27; J gene: TRBJ1-5; CDR3 DNA: TGTGCCAGCAGTCAGAATGGGGGTAATCAGCCCCAGCATTTT; CDR3 protein: CASSQNGGNQPQHF
clone size: many; D gene: TRBD1; V gene: TRBV18; J gene: TRBJ2-6; CDR3 DNA: TGTGCCAGCTCAACCGGGACAGCTCTTTGGGGGGCCAACGTCCTGACTTTC; CDR3 protein: CASSTGTALWGANVLTF
clone size: -; D gene: -; V gene: TRBV3-1; J gene: TRBJ2-5; CDR3 DNA: TGTGCCAGCAGCCTCTCCCCGGGACTGTCGGAGACCCAGTACTTC; CDR3 protein: CASSLSPGLSETQYF
clone size: once; D gene: -; V gene: TRBV3-1; J gene: TRBJ2-1; CDR3 DNA: TGTGCCAGCAGCCGCCCCGGGCAGACGCTTTACGATGAGCAGTTCTTC; CDR3 protein: CASSRPGQTLYDEQFF
clone size: few; D gene: TRBD1; V gene: TRBV6-5; J gene: TRBJ2-2; CDR3 DNA: TGTGCCAGCAGTAACCGGGACAGGGCTGTCGGGGAGCTGTTTTTT; CDR3 protein: CASSNRDRAVGELFF
clone size: few; D gene: -; V gene: TRBV6-1; J gene: TRBJ2-3; CDR3 DNA: TGTGCCAGCAGTCGGCTTGGGACCGGGGGTTCAGATACGCAGTATTTT; CDR3 protein: CASSRLGTGGSDTQYF
clone size: -; D gene: -; V gene: TRBV28; J gene: TRBJ2-2; CDR3 DNA: TGTGCCAGTATCACAGCAGGGTTGACCGGGGAGCTGTTTTTT; CDR3 protein: CASITAGLTGELFF
clone size: many; D gene: -; V gene: TRBV20-1; J gene: TRBJ2-1; CDR3 DNA: TGCAGTGCTGAGGACTGGGGATTGGACAATGAGCAGTTCTTC; CDR3 protein: CSAEDWGLDNEQFF
clone size: -; D gene: TRBD1; V gene: TRBV28; J gene: TRBJ1-2; CDR3 DNA: TGTGCCAGCAGTTTCTTCGGGACAGGGGATGGTAACTATGGCTACACCTTC; CDR3 protein: CASSFFGTGDGNYGYTF
clone size: -; D gene: -; V gene: TRBV3-1; J gene: TRBJ2-1; CDR3 DNA: TGTGCCAGCAGCGCCGTGGGGGCGGGGGTATCCTACAATGAGCAGTTCTTC; CDR3 protein: CASSAVGAGVSYNEQFF
clone size: few; D gene: -; V gene: TRBV29-1; J gene: TRBJ1-3; CDR3 DNA: TGCAGCGTTGAGTTGGGGAACACCATATATTTT; CDR3 protein: CSVELGNTIYF
clone size: -; D gene: -; V gene: TRBV18; J gene: TRBJ1-6; CDR3 DNA: TGTGCCAGCTCACCCTCTCGGGGACAAGGTTCACCCCTCCACTTT; CDR3 protein: CASSPSRGQGSPLHF
clone size: many; D gene: -; V gene: TRBV6-5; J gene: TRBJ2-2; CDR3 DNA: TGTGCCAGCAGTTACTCGTCAGCTCCAGGCACCGGGGAGCTGTTTTTT; CDR3 protein: CASSYSSAPGTGELFF
clone size: few; D gene: -; V gene: TRBV9; J gene: TRBJ2-7; CDR3 DNA: TGTGCCAGCAGCGTAGCAGACTACTACGAGCAGTACTTC; CDR3 protein: CASSVADYYEQYF
clone size: -; D gene: TRBD2; V gene: TRBV5-1; J gene: TRBJ2-4; CDR3 DNA: TGCGCCAGCAGCCTTAGCGGGATAGCGTCTGACATTCAGTACTTC; CDR3 protein: CASSLSGIASDIQYF
clone size: many; D gene: -; V gene: TRBV7-2; J gene: TRBJ2-1; CDR3 DNA: TGTGCCAGCAGCTTAGCGCGTAGCTCCTACAATGAGCAGTTCTTC; CDR3 protein: CASSLARSSYNEQFF
clone size: few; D gene: -; V gene: TRBV5-6; J gene: TRBJ2-7; CDR3 DNA: TGTGCCAGCAGCCCAACTGGGGCACAGACCTACGAGCAGTACTTC; CDR3 protein: CASSPTGAQTYEQYF
clone size: few; D gene: TRBD1; V gene: TRBV28; J gene: TRBJ1-2; CDR3 DNA: TGTGCCAGCAGTTTAACGACAGGGGGCCACTATGGCTACACCTTC; CDR3 protein: CASSLTTGGHYGYTF
clone size: few; D gene: -; V gene: TRBV5-1; J gene: TRBJ2-5; CDR3 DNA: TGCGCCAGCAGCTTCTTGGCCACAGTGTCGGTTCAAGAGACCCAGTACTTC; CDR3 protein: CASSFLATVSVQETQYF
clone size: -; D gene: -; V gene: TRBV7-6; J gene: TRBJ1-6; CDR3 DNA: TGTGCCAGCAGCTTAGTGGGGGGGCTCCACTTT; CDR3 protein: CASSLVGGLHF
clone size: many; D gene: TRBD2; V gene: TRBV6-5; J gene: TRBJ2-1; CDR3 DNA: TGTGCCAGCAGTTACTCCACGGGGGAGGGTGAGCAGTTCTTC; CDR3 protein: CASSYSTGEGEQFF
clone size: few; D gene: -; V gene: TRBV5-1; J gene: TRBJ2-2; CDR3 DNA: TGCGCCAGCAGCCTTGGCGGGAAGGTATGGGGTTTCGGGGAGCTGTTTTTT; CDR3 protein: CASSLGGKVWGFGELFF
clone size: -; D gene: -; V gene: TRBV29-1; J gene: TRBJ1-4; CDR3 DNA: TGCAGCGTTGAGCAGCATAATGAAAAACTGTTTTTT; CDR3 protein: CSVEQHNEKLFF
clone size: few; D gene: -; V gene: TRBV27; J gene: TRBJ2-1; CDR3 DNA: TGTGCCAGCAGTTTATCGAGGGCGGTCTTGGGCAATGAGCAGTTCTTC; CDR3 protein: CASSLSRAVLGNEQFF
clone size: few; D gene: -; V gene: TRBV10-3; J gene: TRBJ2-1; CDR3 DNA: TGTGCCATCAGTGAGTCCGGGCAGGGCGGCCCTTACAATGAGCAGTTCTTC; CDR3 protein: CAISESGQGGPYNEQFF
clone size: few; D gene: -; V gene: TRBV5-6; J gene: TRBJ2-7; CDR3 DNA: TGTGCCAGCAGCTTGGATTTTGGCGAGACGAGCTCCTACGAGCAGTACTTC; CDR3 protein: CASSLDFGETSSYEQYF
clone size: many; D gene: TRBD1; V gene: TRBV12-3/TRBV12-4; J gene: TRBJ1-1; CDR3 DNA: TGTGCCAGCAGTCCCCCACTGGACAGGGTAGGAGCTTTCTTT; CDR3 protein: CASSPPLDRVGAFF
clone size: few; D gene: TRBD2; V gene: TRBV20-1; J gene: TRBJ2-3; CDR3 DNA: TGCAGTGCTAGCGCTAGCGGGAGGGGTTGGGACACAGATACGCAGTATTTT; CDR3 protein: CSASASGRGWDTDTQYF
clone size: few; D gene: -; V gene: TRBV6-1; J gene: TRBJ2-7; CDR3 DNA: TGTGCCAGCAGCACCCGACAAGAAACCTACGAGCAGTACTTC; CDR3 protein: CASSTRQETYEQYF
clone size: few; D gene: -; V gene: TRBV25-1; J gene: TRBJ2-3; CDR3 DNA: TGTGCCAGCAGTGACGTATTGGAGAGGACAGATACGCAGTATTTT; CDR3 protein: CASSDVLERTDTQYF